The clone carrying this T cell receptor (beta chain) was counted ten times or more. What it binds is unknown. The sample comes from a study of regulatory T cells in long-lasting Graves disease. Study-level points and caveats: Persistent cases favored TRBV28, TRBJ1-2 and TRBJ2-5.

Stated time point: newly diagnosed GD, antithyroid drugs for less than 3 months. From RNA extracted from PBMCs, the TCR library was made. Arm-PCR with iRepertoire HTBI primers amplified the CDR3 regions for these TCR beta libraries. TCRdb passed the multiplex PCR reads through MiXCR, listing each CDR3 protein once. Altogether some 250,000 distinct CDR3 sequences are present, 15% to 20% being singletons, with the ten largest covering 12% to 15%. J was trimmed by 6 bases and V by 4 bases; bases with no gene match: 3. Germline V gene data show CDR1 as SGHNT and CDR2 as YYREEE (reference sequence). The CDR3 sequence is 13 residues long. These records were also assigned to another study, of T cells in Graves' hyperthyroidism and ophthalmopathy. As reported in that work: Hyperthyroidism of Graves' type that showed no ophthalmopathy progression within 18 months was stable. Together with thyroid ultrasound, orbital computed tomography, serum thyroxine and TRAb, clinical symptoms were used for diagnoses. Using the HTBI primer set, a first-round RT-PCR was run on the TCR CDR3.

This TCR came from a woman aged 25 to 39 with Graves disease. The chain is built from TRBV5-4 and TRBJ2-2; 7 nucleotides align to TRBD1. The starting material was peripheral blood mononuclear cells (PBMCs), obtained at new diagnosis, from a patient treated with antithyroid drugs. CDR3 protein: CASSLQGAGELFF. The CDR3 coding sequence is TGTGCCAGCAGCCTCCAGGGGGCCGGGGAGCTGTTTTTT.